The present T cell receptor (beta chain) was sequenced within a study of blood T cell repertoires in COVID-19 (dated by TCRdb to 2019 to 2021). Background for the entire study: Collaborator samples came from the United States, Italy and Spain and covered acute and convalescent phases of COVID-19. The prospective study material was composed of cDNA or gDNA derived from T cells, B-cell-depleted T cells, or PBMCs. Subjects who had been exposed to COVID-19, were actively infected with it, or had recovered from it provided the deeply sampled blood TCRbeta repertoires that made up the dataset. A freely available public database, intended as a resource for researchers studying the immune response to SARS-CoV-2, is where the repertoires were released. The samples were drawn from the first 160 participants of the ongoing ImmuneRACE study and from 950 to 1,500 subjects provided by 6 global collaborators. The sample metadata nearly always contained a de-identified subject ID, COVID-19 status, age in years and sex. Where available, HLA class I and class II types were obtained from metadata supplied by the sample provider rather than from assay-based typing. What the authors observed across the whole study: Clinical and demographic metadata were provided uncurated, with the amount varying by source and participant.

TCRbeta CDR3 regions were amplified from genomic DNA by means of the immunoSEQ Assay, a bias-controlled multiplex PCR. In the authors' own workflow: Nucleated cell counts per sample were estimated from amplification of reference gene primers within the assay. Sequence reads were collapsed and filtered to measure the absolute abundance of every unique TCRbeta CDR3 rearrangement. For each sample, productive Simpson clonality was calculated as the square root of Simpson's diversity index over productive rearrangements. Sourced from immuneACCESS, this table was stored by TCRdb with only in-frame sequences that have V and J called. A share of the clones is absent; for the studies checked, an unresolved V gene accounts for under half, and the remainder has no known explanation. The V and J calls and the clone size are those of that table, but D and trimming were determined from the DNA. For this sample there are about 64,000 clones; approximately 75% appear just once. Of the sample, 15% falls within the top ten clones.

The germline V gene (reference sequence) gives CDR1 as SGHNT and CDR2 as YYREEE. The CDR3, from cysteine to phenylalanine, totals 15 residues. Solely the CDR3 DNA is kept, with 45 bases framed from the first base. Deletion took 4 bases off V and 6 bases off J, with a span of 16 bases between the germline ends. As concerns this clone: The clone's antigen remains unknown. No base qualities exist here, and no much larger clone lies one base off it.

The collaborating institutions used their own protocols to collect whole blood in K2EDTA tubes. For TCRbeta analysis, collaborators shipped samples in one of three forms: frozen whole blood, isolated PBMCs, or DNA extracted from either of those sample types. The source material was peripheral blood. The chain employs TRBV5-4 and TRBJ1-4, and the D gene may be TRBD1, 6 bases matching. This clonotype originated in a man aged 80 or over with acute or convalescent COVID-19. CDR3 loop: CASSATTGSDEKLFF. At the DNA level, the sequence is TGTGCCAGCAGCGCGACGACAGGTTCGGATGAAAAACTGTTTTTT.